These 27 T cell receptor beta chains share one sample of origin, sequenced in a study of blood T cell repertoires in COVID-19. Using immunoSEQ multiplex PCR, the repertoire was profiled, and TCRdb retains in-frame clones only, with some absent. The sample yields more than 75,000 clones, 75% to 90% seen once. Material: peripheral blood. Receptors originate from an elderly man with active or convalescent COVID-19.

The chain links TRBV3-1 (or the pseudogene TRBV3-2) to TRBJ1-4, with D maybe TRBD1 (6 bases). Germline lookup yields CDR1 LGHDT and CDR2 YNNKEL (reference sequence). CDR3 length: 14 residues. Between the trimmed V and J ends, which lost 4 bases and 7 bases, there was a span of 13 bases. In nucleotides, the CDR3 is TGTGCCAGCAGCCCACAGTGGGGGCCTGAAAAACTGTTTTTT. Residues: CASSPQWGPEKLFF.

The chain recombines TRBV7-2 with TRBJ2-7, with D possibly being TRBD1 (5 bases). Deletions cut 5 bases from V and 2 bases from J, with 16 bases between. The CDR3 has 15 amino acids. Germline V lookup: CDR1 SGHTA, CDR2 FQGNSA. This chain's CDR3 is CASSPRQLNTYEQYF. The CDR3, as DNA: TGTGCCAGCAGCCCCCGACAGCTAAATACCTACGAGCAGTACTTC. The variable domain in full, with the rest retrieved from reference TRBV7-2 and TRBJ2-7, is GAGVSQSPSNKVTEKGKDVELRCDPISGHTALYWYRQSLGQGLEFLIYFQGNSAPDKSGLPSDRFSAERTGGSVSTLTIQRTQQEDSAVYLCASSPRQLNTYEQYFGPGTRLTVT.

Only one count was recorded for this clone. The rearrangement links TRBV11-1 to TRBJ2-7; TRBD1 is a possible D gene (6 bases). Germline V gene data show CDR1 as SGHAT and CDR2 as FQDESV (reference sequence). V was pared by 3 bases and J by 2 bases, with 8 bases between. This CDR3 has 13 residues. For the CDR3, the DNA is TGTGCCAGCAGCTTGGACAGAGCCTACGAGCAGTACTTC. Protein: CASSLDRAYEQYF.

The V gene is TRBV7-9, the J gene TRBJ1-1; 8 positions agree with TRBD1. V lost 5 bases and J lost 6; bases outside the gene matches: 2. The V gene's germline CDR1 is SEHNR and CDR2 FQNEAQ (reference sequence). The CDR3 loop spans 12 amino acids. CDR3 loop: CASSRQGSEAFF. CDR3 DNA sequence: TGTGCCAGCAGCCGACAGGGGTCTGAAGCTTTCTTT.

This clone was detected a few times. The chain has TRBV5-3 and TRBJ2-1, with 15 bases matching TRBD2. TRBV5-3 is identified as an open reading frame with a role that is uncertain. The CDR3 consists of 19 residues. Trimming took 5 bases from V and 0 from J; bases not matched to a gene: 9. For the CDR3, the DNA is TGTGCCAGAAGGACTTGGGGACTAGCGGGAGGCAGCTCCTACAATGAGCAGTTCTTC. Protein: CARRTWGLAGGSSYNEQFF.

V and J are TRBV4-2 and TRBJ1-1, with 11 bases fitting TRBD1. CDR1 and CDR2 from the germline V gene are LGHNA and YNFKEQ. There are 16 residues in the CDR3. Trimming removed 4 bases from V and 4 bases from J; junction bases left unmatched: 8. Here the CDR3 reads CASSPGTGGGSTEAFF. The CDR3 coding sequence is TGTGCCAGCAGCCCGGGGACAGGGGGGGGGAGCACTGAAGCTTTCTTT.

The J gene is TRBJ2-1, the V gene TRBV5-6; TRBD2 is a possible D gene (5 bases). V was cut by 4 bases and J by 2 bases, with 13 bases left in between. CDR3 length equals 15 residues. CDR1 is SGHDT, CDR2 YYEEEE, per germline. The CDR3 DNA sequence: TGTGCCAGCAGCCCCTCTAGCCCTACCTACAATGAGCAGTTCTTC. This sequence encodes CASSPSSPTYNEQFF.

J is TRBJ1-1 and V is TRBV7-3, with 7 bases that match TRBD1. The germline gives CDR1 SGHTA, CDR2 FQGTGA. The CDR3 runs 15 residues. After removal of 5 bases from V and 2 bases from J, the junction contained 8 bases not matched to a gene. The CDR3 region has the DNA TGTGCCAGCAGCCCAACGGGACAGCCAAACACTGAAGCTTTCTTT. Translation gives CASSPTGQPNTEAFF.

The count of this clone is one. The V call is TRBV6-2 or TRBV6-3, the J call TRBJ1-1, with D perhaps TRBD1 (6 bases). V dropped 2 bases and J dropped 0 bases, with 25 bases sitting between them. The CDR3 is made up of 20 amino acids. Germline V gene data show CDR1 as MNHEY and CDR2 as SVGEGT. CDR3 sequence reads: CASSYPTRPGQIQMNTEAFF. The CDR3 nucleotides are TGTGCCAGCAGTTACCCCACTCGCCCAGGACAGATACAGATGAACACTGAAGCTTTCTTT.

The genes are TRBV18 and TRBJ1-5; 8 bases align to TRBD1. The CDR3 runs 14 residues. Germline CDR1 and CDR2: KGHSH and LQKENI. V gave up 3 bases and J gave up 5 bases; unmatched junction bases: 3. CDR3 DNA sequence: TGTGCCAGCTCACCCTCAGGGGGCGATCAGCCCCAGCATTTT. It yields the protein CASSPSGGDQPQHF.

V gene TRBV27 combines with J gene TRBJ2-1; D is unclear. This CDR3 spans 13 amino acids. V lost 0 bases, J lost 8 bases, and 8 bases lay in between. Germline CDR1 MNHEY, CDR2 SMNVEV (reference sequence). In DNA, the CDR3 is TGTGCCAGCAGTTTATCCATGATAGATGAGCAGTTCTTC. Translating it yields CASSLSMIDEQFF.

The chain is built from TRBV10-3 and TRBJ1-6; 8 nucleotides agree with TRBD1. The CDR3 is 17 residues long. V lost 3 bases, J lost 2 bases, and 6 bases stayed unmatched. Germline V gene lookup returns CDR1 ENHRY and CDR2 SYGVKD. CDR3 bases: TGTGCCATCAGTGAAACCGGACAGGGAACCTATAATTCACCCCTCCACTTT. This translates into CAISETGQGTYNSPLHF.

The CDR3 loop is CASSRNREQPQHF. The CDR3 bases are TGTGCCAGCAGCAGAAACAGGGAACAGCCCCAGCATTTT. The rearrangement uses TRBV7-9 and TRBJ1-5; weak D call: TRBD1 (6 bases). V was shortened by 5 bases and J by 7 bases, with 12 bases between the two germline ends. Germline V gene data show CDR1 as SEHNR and CDR2 as FQNEAQ (reference sequence). The CDR3 totals 13 residues.

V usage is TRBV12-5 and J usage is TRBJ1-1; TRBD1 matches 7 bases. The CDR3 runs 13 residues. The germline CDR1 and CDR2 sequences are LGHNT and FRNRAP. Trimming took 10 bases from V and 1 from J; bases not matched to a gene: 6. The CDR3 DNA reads TGTGCTAACCAGGGACAGCCGAACACTGAAGCTTTCTTT. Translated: CANQGQPNTEAFF.

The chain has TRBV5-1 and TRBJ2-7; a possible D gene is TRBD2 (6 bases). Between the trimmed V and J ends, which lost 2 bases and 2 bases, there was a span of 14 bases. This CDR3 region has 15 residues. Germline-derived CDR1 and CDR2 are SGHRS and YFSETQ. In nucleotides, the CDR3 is TGCGCCAGCAGCTTTGGCGGGATACTCGCCTACGAGCAGTACTTC. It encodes CASSFGGILAYEQYF.

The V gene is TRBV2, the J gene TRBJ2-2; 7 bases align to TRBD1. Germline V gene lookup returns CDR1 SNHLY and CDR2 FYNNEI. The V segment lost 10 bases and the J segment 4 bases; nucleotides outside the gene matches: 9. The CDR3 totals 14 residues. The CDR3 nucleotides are TGTGCCACCAGCAGGGACAGAATCACCGGGGAGCTGTTTTTT. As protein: CATSRDRITGELFF.

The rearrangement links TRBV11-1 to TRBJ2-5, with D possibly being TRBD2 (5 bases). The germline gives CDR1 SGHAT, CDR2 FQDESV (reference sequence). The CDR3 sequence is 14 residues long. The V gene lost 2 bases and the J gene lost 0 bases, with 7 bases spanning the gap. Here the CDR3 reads CASSLRGDQETQYF. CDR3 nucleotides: TGTGCCAGCAGCTTACGGGGAGACCAAGAGACCCAGTACTTC.

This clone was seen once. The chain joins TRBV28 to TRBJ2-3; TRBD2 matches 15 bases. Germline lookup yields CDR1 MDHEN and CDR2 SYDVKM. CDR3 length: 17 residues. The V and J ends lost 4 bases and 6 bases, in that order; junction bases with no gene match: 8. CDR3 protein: CASSSPGLAGGVDTQYF. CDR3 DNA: TGTGCCAGCAGTTCCCCGGGACTAGCGGGAGGAGTGGATACGCAGTATTTT.

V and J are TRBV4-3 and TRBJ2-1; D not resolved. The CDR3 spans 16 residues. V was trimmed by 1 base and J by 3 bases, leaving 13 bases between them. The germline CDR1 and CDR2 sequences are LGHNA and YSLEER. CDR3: CASSQGISSSYNEQFF. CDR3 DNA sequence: TGCGCCAGCAGCCAAGGGATCTCCTCTAGCTACAATGAGCAGTTCTTC.

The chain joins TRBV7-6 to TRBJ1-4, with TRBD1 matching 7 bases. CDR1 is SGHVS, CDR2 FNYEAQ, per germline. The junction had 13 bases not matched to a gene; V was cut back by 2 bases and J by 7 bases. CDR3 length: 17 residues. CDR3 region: CASSLSSTGAVGEKLFF. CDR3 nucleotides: TGTGCCAGCAGCTTATCGTCAACAGGGGCCGTGGGTGAAAAACTGTTTTTT.

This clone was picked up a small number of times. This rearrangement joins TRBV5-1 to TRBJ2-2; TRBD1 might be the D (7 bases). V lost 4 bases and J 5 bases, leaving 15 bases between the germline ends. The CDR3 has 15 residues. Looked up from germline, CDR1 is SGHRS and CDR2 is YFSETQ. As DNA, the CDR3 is TGCGCCAGCAGCCCCCAGGGGGGCCGGACCGGGGAGCTGTTTTTT. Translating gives CASSPQGGRTGELFF.

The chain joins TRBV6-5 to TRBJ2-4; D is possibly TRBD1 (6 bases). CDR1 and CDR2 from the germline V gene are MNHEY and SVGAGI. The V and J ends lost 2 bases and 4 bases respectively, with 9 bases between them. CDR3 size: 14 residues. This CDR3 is CASSYTDSKNIQYF. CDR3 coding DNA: TGTGCCAGCAGTTACACGGACAGTAAAAACATTCAGTACTTC.

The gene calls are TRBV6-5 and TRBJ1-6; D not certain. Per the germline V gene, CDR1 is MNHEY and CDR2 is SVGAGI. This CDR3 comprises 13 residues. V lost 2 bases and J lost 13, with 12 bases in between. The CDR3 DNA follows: TGTGCCAGCAGTTACAGCGTACTGGCGCCCCTCCACTTT. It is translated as CASSYSVLAPLHF.

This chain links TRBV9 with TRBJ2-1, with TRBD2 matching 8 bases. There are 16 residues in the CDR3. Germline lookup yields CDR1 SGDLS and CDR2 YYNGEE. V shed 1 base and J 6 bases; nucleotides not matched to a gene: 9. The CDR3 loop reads CASSVLASGGPNEQFF. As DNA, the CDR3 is TGTGCCAGCAGCGTACTGGCCAGCGGGGGCCCCAATGAGCAGTTCTTC.

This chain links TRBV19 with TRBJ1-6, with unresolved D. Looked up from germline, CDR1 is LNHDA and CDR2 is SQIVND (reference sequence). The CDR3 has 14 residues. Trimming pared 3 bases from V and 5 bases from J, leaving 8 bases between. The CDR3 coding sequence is TGTGCCAGTAGTATGCGTCAGGATAATTCACCCCTCCACTTT. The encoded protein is CASSMRQDNSPLHF.

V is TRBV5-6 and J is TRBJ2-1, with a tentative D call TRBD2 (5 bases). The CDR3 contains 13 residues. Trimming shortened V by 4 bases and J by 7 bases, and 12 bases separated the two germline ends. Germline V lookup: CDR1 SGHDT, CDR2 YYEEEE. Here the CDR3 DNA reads TGTGCCAGCAGCCACCGGGGTGGGAATGAGCAGTTCTTC. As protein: CASSHRGGNEQFF.

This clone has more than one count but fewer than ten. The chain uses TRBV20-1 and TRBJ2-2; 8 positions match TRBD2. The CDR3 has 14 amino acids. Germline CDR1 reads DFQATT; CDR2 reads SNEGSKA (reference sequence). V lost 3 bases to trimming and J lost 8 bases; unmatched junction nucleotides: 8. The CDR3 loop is CSASLGLATGELFF. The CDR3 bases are TGCAGTGCTAGTCTAGGACTAGCAACTGGGGAGCTGTTTTTT.